This T cell receptor beta chain was identified in a study of Graves' ophthalmopathy and Graves' hyperthyroidism. Recruitment covered hyperthyroidism patients aged 18 to 65 whose new diagnosis was of under 2 months' duration. V lost 7 bases, J lost 7 bases, and 11 bases lay in between. The CDR3 covers 13 residues. CDR1 is SNHLY, CDR2 FYNNEI, per germline. For repertoire sequencing, the TCR beta CDR3 regions were amplified from RNA transcripts. The workflow started with a first-round RT-PCR run with HTBI primers and then moved on to a second-round multiplex PCR. TCRdb analysed the multiplex PCR reads with MiXCR anew, one entry per CDR3 protein. The top ten clones hold more than 9.5% of a sample with approximately 1.2 million distinct CDR3 sequences, 35% to 45% of them seen once. This clonotype was observed many times.

This TCR was recovered from an adult man with Graves' hyperthyroidism. The specimen was peripheral blood or thyroid tissue (not recorded which). The chain carries TRBV2 and TRBJ1-6, with unresolved D. DNA of the CDR3: TGTGCCAGCACCCCCCGTCAAAATTCACCCCTCCACTTT. Its translation is CASTPRQNSPLHF.